This T cell receptor (beta chain) was retrieved from a study of tumor and adjacent non-tumor tissue in lung cancer. J gave up 6 bases and V 7 bases, and 11 bases lay outside the gene matches. In germline, CDR1 is SEHNR, CDR2 FQNEAQ (reference sequence). This CDR3 is built from 14 residues. Three rounds of nested PCR, following a modified ARM-PCR protocol, produced the TCRbeta library. One entry per CDR3 protein, called by TCRdb with MiXCR from the multiplex PCR reads. This table has tens of thousands of distinct CDR3 sequences, roughly 72% appearing once. Concerning this clonotype itself: The conserved phenylalanine or tryptophan normally closing the CDR3 is absent here, so this likely arose from a read error.

This sample's RNA came from whole unsorted tissue. This TCR was sampled from a woman aged 40 to 49 with non-small cell lung cancer. The chain couples TRBV7-9 to TRBJ1-2; 7 bases align to TRBD1. The sequencing sample was made of lung tumor tissue. CDR3 in DNA: TGTGCCAGCACCACCCTTTGGACAGGAAATGGCTACACCTCC. Amino acid sequence: CASTTLWTGNGYTS.